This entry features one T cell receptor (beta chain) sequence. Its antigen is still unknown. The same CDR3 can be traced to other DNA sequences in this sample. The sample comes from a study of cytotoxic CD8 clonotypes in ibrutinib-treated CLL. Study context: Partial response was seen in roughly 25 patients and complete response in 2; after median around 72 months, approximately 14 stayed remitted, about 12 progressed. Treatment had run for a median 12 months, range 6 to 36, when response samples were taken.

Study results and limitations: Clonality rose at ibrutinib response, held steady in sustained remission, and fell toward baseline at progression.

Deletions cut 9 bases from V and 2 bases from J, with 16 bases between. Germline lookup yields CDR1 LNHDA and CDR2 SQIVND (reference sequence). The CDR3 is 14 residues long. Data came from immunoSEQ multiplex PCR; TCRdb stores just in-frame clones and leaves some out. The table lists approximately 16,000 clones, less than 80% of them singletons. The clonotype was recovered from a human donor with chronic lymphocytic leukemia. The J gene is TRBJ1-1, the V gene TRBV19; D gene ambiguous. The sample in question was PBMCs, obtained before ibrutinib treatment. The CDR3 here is CASSMMDGNTEAFF. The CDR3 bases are TGTGCCAGCAGCATGATGGACGGTAACACTGAAGCTTTCTTT.